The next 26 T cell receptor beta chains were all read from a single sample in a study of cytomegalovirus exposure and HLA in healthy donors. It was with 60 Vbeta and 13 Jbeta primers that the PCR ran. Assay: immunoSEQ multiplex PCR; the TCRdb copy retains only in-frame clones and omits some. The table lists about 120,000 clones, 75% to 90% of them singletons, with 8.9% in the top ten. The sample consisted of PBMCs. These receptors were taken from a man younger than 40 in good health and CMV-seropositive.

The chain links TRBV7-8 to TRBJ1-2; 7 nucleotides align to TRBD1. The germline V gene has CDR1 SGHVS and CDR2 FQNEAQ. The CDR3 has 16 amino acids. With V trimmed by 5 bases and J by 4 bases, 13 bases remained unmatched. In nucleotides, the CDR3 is TGTGCCAGCAGCCATGAAGGGGGCTCGGGCTCCTATGGCTACACCTTC. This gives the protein CASSHEGGSGSYGYTF.

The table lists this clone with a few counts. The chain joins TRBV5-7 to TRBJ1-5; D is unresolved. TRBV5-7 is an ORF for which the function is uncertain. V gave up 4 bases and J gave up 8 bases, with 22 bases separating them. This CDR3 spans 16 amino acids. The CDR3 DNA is TGTGCCAGCAGCCCGGGGAGGGAAGGCTGGAAAGAGCCCCAGCATTTT. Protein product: CASSPGREGWKEPQHF.

The CDR3 loop is CASSPVGQYTGELFF. The CDR3 coding sequence is TGCGCCAGCAGCCCCGTTGGACAGTACACCGGGGAGCTGTTTTTT. This chain links TRBV4-1 with TRBJ2-2; D possibly corresponds to TRBD1 (6 bases). The germline CDR1 and CDR2 sequences are MGHRA and YSYEKL. This CDR3 has 15 residues. Trimming removed 4 bases from V and 3 bases from J, with 12 bases in between.

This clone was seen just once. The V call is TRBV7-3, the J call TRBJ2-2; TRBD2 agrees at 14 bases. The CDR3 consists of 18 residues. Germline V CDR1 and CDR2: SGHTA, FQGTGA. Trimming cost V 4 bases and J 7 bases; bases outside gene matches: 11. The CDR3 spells CASSSPNGTSGGIGELFF. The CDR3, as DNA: TGTGCCAGCAGCTCACCAAATGGGACTAGCGGGGGCATCGGGGAGCTGTTTTTT. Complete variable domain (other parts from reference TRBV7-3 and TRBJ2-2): GAGVSQTPSNKVTEKGKYVELRCDPISGHTALYWYRQSLGQGPEFLIYFQGTGAADDSGLPNDRFFAVRPEGSVSTLKIQRTERGDSAVYLCASSSPNGTSGGIGELFFGEGSRLTVL.

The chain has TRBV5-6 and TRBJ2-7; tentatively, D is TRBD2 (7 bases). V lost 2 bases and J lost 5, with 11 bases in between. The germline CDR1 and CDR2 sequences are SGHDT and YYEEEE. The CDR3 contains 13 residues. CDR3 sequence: CASSLGGADEQYF. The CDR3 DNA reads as TGTGCCAGCAGCTTAGGGGGGGCCGACGAGCAGTACTTC. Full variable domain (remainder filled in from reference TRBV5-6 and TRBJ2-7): DAGVTQSPTHLIKTRGQQVTLRCSPKSGHDTVSWYQQALGQGPQFIFQYYEEEERQRGNFPDRFSGHQFPNYSSELNVNALLLGDSALYLCASSLGGADEQYFGPGTRLTVT.

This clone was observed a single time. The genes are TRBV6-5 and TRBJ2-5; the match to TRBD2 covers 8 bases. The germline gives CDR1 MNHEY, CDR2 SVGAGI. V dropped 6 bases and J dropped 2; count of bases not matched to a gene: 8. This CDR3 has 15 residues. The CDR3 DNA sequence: TGTGCCAGCAGCCTTAGCGGGGACCTGCAAGAGACCCAGTACTTC. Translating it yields CASSLSGDLQETQYF.

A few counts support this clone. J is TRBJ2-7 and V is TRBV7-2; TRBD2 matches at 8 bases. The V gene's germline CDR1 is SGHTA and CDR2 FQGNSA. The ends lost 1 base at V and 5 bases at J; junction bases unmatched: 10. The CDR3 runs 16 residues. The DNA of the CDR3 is TGTGCCAGCAGCTTAGTGTATCGGGGGGGGGAAAACGAGCAGTACTTC. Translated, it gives CASSLVYRGGENEQYF.

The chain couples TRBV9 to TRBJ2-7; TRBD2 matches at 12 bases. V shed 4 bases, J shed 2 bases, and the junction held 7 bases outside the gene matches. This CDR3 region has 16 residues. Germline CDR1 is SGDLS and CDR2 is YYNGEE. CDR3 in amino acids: CASSPGTSGRPYEQYF. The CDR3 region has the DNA TGTGCCAGCAGCCCCGGGACTAGCGGGCGACCCTACGAGCAGTACTTC.

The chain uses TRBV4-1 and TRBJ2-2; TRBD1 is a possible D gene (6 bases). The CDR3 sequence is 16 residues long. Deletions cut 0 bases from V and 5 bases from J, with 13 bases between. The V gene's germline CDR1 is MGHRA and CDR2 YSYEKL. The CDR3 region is CASSQDRYRATGELFF. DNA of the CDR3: TGCGCCAGCAGCCAAGATAGGTACAGGGCGACCGGGGAGCTGTTTTTT.

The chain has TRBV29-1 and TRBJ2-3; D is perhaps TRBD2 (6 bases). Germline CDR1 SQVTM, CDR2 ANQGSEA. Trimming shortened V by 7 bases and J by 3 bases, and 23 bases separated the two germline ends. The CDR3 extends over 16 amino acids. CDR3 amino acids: CSGQKPGTGVTDTQYF. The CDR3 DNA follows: TGCAGCGGACAAAAGCCGGGGACGGGGGTGACAGATACGCAGTATTTT.

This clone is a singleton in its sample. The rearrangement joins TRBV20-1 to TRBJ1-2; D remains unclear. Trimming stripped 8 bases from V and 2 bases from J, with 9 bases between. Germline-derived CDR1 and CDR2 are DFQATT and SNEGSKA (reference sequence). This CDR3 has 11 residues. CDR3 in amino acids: CSTTPNYGYTF. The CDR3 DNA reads TGCAGTACGACACCGAACTATGGCTACACCTTC.

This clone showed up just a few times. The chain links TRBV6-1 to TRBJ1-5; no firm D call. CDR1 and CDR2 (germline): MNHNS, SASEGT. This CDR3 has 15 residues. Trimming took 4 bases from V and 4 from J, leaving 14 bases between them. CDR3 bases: TGTGCCAGCAGTGGGCGGGTCGCGGGGAATCAGCCCCAGCATTTT. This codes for CASSGRVAGNQPQHF.

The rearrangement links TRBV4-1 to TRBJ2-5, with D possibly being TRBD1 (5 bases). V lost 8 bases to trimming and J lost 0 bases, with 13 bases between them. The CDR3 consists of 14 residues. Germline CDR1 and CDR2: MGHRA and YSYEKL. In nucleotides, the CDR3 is TGCGCCAGCTCCGAAGACAGAAACCAAGAGACCCAGTACTTC. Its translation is CASSEDRNQETQYF.

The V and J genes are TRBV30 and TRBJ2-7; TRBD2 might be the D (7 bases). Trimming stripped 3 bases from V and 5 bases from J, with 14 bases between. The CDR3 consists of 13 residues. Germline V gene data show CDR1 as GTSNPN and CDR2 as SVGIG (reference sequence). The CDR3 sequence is CAWREGGRNEQYF. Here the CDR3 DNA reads TGTGCCTGGAGAGAGGGGGGGCGGAACGAGCAGTACTTC.

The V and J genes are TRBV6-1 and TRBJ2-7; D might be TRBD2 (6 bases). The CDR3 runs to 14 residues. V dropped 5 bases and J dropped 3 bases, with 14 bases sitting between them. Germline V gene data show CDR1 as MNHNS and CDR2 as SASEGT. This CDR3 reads CASSRESGLYEQYF. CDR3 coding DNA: TGTGCCAGCAGTCGGGAGTCGGGTCTCTACGAGCAGTACTTC.

This chain's CDR3 is CASSEALSTDTQYF. CDR3 coding DNA: TGCGCCAGCAGTGAGGCACTCAGCACAGATACGCAGTATTTT. The gene calls are TRBV10-2 and TRBJ2-3; unclear D gene. The CDR3 length is 14 residues. Deletions cut 2 bases from V and 0 bases from J, with 6 bases between. Germline CDR1 reads WSHSY; CDR2 reads SAAADI.

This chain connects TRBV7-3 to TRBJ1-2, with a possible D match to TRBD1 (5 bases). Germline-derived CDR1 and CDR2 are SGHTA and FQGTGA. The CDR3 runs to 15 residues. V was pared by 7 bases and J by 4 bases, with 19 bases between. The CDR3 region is CASTQKRGRFYGYTF. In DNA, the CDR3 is TGTGCCAGCACCCAAAAAAGGGGCAGATTCTATGGCTACACCTTC.

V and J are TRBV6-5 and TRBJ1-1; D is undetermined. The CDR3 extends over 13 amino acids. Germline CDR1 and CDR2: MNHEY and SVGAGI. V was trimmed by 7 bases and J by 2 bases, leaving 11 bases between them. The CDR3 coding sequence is TGTGCCAGCATGCGGGTATCCAACACTGAAGCTTTCTTT. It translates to CASMRVSNTEAFF.

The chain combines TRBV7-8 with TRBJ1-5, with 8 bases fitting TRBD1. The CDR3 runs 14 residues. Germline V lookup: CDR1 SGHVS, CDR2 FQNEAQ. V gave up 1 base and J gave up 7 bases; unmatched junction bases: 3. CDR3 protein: CASSLGTGHQPQHF. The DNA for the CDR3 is TGTGCCAGCAGCTTAGGGACAGGGCACCAGCCCCAGCATTTT.

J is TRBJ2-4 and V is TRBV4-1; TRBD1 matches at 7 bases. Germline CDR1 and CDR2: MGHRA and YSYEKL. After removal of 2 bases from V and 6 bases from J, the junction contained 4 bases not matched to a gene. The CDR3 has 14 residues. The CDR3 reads CASSQRQGPNIQYF. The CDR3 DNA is TGCGCCAGCAGCCAAAGACAGGGCCCAAACATTCAGTACTTC.

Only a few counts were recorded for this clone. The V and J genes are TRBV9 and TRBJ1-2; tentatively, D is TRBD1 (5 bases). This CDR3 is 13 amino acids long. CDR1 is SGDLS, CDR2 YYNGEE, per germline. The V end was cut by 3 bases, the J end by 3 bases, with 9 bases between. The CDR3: CASSEGVDYGYTF. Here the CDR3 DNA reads TGTGCCAGCAGCGAAGGGGTTGACTATGGCTACACCTTC. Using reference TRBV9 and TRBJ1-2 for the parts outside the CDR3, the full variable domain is DSGVTQTPKHLITATGQRVTLRCSPRSGDLSVYWYQQSLDQGLQFLIQYYNGEERAKGNILERFSAQQFPDLHSELNLSSLELGDSALYFCASSEGVDYGYTFGSGTRLTVV.

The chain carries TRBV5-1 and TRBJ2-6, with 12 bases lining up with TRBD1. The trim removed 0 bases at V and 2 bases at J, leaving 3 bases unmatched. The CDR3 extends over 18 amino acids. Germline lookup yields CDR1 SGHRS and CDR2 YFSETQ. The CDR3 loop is CASSLAGTGGAGANVLTF. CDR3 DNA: TGCGCCAGCAGCTTGGCCGGGACAGGGGGCGCTGGGGCCAACGTCCTGACTTTC.

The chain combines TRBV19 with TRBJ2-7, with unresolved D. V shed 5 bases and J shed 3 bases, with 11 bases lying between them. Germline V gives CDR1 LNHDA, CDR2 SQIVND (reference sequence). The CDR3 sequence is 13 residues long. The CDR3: CASSLRGNYEQYF. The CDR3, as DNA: TGTGCCAGTAGTCTAAGAGGTAACTACGAGCAGTACTTC.

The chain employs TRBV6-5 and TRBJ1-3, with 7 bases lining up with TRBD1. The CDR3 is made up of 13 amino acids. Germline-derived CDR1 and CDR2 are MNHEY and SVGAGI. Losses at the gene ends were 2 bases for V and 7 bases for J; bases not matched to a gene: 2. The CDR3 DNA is TGTGCCAGCAGTTACGACAGGGAGAACACCATATATTTT. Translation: CASSYDRENTIYF.

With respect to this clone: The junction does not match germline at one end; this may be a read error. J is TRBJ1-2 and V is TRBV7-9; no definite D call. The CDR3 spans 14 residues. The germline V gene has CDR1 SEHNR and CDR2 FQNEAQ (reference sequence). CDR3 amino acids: CSSSLVISNYGYTF. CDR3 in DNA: TGTTCCAGCAGCTTAGTTATCTCTAACTATGGCTACACCTTC.

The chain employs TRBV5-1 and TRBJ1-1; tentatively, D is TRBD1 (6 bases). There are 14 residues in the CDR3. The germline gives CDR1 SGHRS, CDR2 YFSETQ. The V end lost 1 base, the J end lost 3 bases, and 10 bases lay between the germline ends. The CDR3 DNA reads TGCGCCAGCAGCTTGAGGGGACATGACACTGAAGCTTTCTTT. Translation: CASSLRGHDTEAFF.